A selection of T cell receptor beta chains follows, all from one sample in a study of T cell repertoires in cytomegalovirus infection. Their cognate antigens are unknown. TCRdb re-called the reads with MiXCR, one entry per CDR3 protein. The table lists 900,000 to 950,000 distinct CDR3 sequences, around 32% of them singletons. Sequenced material: cultured CD8+ T cells from PBMCs, taken from culture after CMV antigen stimulation. Receptors were obtained from a human donor in good health (CMV status not recorded). Some clones in this sample may be carry-over from other donors' samples. Each CDR3 is given with its conserved first and last residue. The size entry is marked missing in some rows and otherwise reads once, few, many or a size class.

V gene	J gene	clone size	CDR3 protein
TRBV2	TRBJ1-4	NA	CASGGRELFF
TRBV18	TRBJ2-1	NA	CASSPEIASSYNEQFF
TRBV15	TRBJ1-4	NA	CATTRNRGLNEKLFF
TRBV12-3/TRBV12-4	TRBJ1-4	NA	CASSFPPGPSREKLFF
TRBV15	TRBJ1-6	few	CATSTKTGNSPLHF
TRBV7-7	TRBJ2-2	NA	CASSWTGSGELFF
TRBV6-6	TRBJ1-5	NA	CASSYSNHNTLTGGGEPQHF
TRBV6-2/TRBV6-3	TRBJ2-5	few	CASSYSLETYRAAETQYF
TRBV7-9	TRBJ1-3	NA	CASSFPGQGSGNTIYF
TRBV6-5	TRBJ1-1	NA	CASSYFPTGREVEAFF
TRBV15	TRBJ2-1	few	CATTGGEGAYNEQFF
TRBV6-1	TRBJ2-5	NA	CASSEAPRYRETQYF
TRBV14	TRBJ2-1	NA	CASSQVRGRTYNEQFF
TRBV7-2	TRBJ1-2	many	CASSLERQNGYTF
TRBV29-1	TRBJ2-2	NA	CSVVGLGVTGELFF
TRBV24-1	TRBJ1-5	NA	CATRGGGEAQHF
TRBV27	TRBJ1-1	NA	CASSSLPRNTEAFF
TRBV7-2	TRBJ2-1	many	CASSSGTGGINEQFF
TRBV28	TRBJ1-3	NA	CASGGTGRGNTIYF